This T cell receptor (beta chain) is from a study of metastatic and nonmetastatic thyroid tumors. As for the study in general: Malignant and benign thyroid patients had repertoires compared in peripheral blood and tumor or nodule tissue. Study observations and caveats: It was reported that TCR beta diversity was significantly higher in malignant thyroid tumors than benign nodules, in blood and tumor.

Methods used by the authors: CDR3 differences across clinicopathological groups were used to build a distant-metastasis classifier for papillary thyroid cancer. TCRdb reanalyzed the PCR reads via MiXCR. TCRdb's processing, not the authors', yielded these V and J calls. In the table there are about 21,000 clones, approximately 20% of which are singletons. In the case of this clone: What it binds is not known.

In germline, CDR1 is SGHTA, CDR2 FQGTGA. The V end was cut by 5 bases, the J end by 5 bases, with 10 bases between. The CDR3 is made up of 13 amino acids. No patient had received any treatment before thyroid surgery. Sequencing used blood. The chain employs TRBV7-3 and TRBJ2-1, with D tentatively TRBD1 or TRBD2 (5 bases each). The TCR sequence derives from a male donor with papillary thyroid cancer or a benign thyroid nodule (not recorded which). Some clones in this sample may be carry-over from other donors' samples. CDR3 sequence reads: CASSLGTNNEQFF. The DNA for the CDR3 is TGTGCCAGCAGCCTCGGGACCAACAATGAGCAGTTCTTC.